One and the same sample provided the 4 T cell receptor beta chains below, sequenced in a study of shared clonotypes between healthy human individuals (dated by TCRdb to about 2020). Library creation used the immunoSEQ multiplex PCR assay. TCRdb took this table from immuneACCESS and kept in-frame rearrangements with V and J called. Such tables lack part of the clones; where checked against another copy, unresolved V genes explain under half of the gap, and the rest is unexplained. In all, the sample holds hundreds of thousands of clones, and roughly 98% of those were seen once. The ten largest clones add up to 0.3% of the sample. CD8 naive samples were obtained by positive selection for CCR7 among CD45RO-negative cells, yielding a CD45RA+CCR7+ population from which TemRA cells were excluded. The sequenced sample was naive CD8+ T cells sorted from blood. Explained via the paper, the cell subset or site label denotes: CD45RA+CCR7+. These receptors were obtained from a man aged 25 to 40 in good health.

The chain has TRBV29-1 and TRBJ2-1; 11 bases align to TRBD2. Germline V gene lookup returns CDR1 SQVTM and CDR2 ANQGSEA. Trimming took 2 bases from V and 4 from J; bases not matched to a gene: 4. The CDR3 spans 15 residues. The DNA for the CDR3 is TGCAGCGTTGAATGGACTAGCGGGTTGTACAATGAGCAGTTCTTC. Protein sequence: CSVEWTSGLYNEQFF.

In this sample, this clone turned up a few times. The chain carries TRBV6-6 and TRBJ1-2; 7 nucleotides line up with TRBD1. The CDR3 length is 16 residues. Germline V lookup: CDR1 MNHNY, CDR2 SVGAGI (reference sequence). J lost 6 bases, V lost 0 bases, and 10 bases had no gene match. CDR3 residues: CASSYSVDREGDGYTF. The CDR3, as DNA: TGTGCCAGCAGTTACTCCGTCGACAGGGAAGGAGATGGCTACACCTTC.

The chain couples TRBV29-1 to TRBJ2-2; a weak D match, TRBD2 (6 bases). Germline V lookup: CDR1 SQVTM, CDR2 ANQGSEA. The V gene lost 6 bases and the J gene lost 0 bases, with 11 bases spanning the gap. The CDR3 is made up of 14 amino acids. The CDR3 here is CSVRLGTNTGELFF. The DNA of the CDR3 is TGCAGCGTCCGACTAGGAACGAACACCGGGGAGCTGTTTTTT.

The genes are TRBV6-1 and TRBJ2-1; D call uncertain. With 3 bases removed from V and 8 bases from J, the gap between germline ends came to 8 bases. The CDR3 is 12 residues long. The germline gives CDR1 MNHNS, CDR2 SASEGT. The chain's CDR3 is CASSEADDEQFF. The CDR3 nucleotides read TGTGCCAGCAGTGAGGCGGACGATGAGCAGTTCTTC.